This record looks at one T cell receptor (beta chain) sequence and its context. This clonotype appeared many times. This clone's antigen is unknown. No base-level quality is on record; no much larger clone is a single base apart. V sheds 6 bases and J sheds 7 bases, leaving 14 bases between their ends. From the germline V gene, CDR1 is SGHRS and CDR2 is YFSETQ. From the cysteine through the phenylalanine, the CDR3 covers 14 amino acids. Solely the CDR3 DNA is kept, with 42 bases framed from the first base. The data stem from a study of T cells in Graves' hyperthyroidism and ophthalmopathy (dated by TCRdb to about 2019). With regard to the full study: Peripheral blood was sampled at the time of initial diagnosis, prior to any treatment. The 100 discovery patients were randomly split 7:3 into training and test sets. Once sampling was done, hyperthyroidism patients were given methimazole at a starting dose of 30 mg daily, whereas ophthalmopathy patients were given high-dose intravenous methylprednisolone. Prospective prediction of ophthalmopathy was tested in an independent validation cohort of 18 to 20 hyperthyroidism patients and 15 to 17 patients who later progressed to ophthalmopathy. The paper reports TCR Vbeta CDR3 sequencing of 140 or so peripheral blood samples: around 41 ophthalmopathy, fewer than 85 hyperthyroidism and around 17 progressor patients. To identify distinguishing TCR V-J signatures, a discovery cohort of some 100 patients was used, comprising approximately 40 with Graves' ophthalmopathy and under 60 with stable Graves' hyperthyroidism. Thyroid tissue and blood T-cell repertoires from roughly 6 Graves' hyperthyroidism patients were also compared in the study. Summary of the overall study and its limitations: Blood samples also contained most of the expanded thyroid clonotypes (frequency above 0.001), which suggests that blood repertoires may reflect thyroid immune responses. In validation, progression to ophthalmopathy was predicted by the model with 70% to 71% sensitivity and nearly 75% specificity, a median of roughly 6 months before onset. Ophthalmopathy was separated from stable hyperthyroidism by a 13 V-J signature model, with around 88% sensitivity and just over 81% specificity obtained in cross-validation and 80%/75% obtained in testing. Sample size was not statistically predetermined, and investigators were not blinded to group allocation.

A patient counted as having stable Graves' hyperthyroidism if no progression to ophthalmopathy occurred over 18 months of follow-up. The hyperthyroidism patients were between 18 and 65 years old and newly diagnosed, with a disease duration of less than 2 months. Exclusion was applied to patients with uncontrolled infections, other autoimmune diseases, pregnancy or lactation. Clinical symptoms, serum thyroxine and TRAb, thyroid ultrasound, and orbital computed tomography formed the basis for the diagnoses. Ficoll-Paque density gradient centrifugation was used to isolate PBMCs from 8 to 10 ml of fresh peripheral blood. Total RNA was extracted with Trizol reagent, and quality was checked on an Agilent 2100 Bioanalyzer. The TCR beta CDR3 regions were amplified from the RNA transcripts. The first round of RT-PCR for the TCR CDR3 was performed with the HTBI primer set and the Qiagen OneStep RT-PCR kit. The libraries were constructed in a second round of multiplex PCR and then size-selected and purified. Paired-end sequencing of the libraries was performed with 100 bp reads on an Illumina HiSeq2000. For the original study's pipeline: SOAPnuke was used to process the raw data, throwing out any read that contained adapters or uncalled bases, had a mean Phred below 15, or lacked an exact constant-primer or identifier match. High-quality paired reads were merged using COPE v1.2.5, and each unique nucleotide sequence was defined as a clonotype. MiTCR v1.1 was used to align clonotypes to the IMGT TRBV, TRBD and TRBJ reference segments. Only V-J combinations with frequency above 0.0001, covering 99.2% of repertoires, were analysed. The TCS score was defined as the ratio of F50 (clonal expansion) to E x V (chaos), calculated using BLOSUM62-based TCRdist between CDR3 peptides within each V-J. Welch's t-statistics and random forest reduced roughly 530 V-J features to around 14, which were used in a naive Bayes classifier (R e1071). Using fastp at Q25 and MiXCR, TCRdb reprocessed the public reads and kept productive beta chains. Rows are combined by CDR3 protein, so each entry shows the most common genes and DNA. The V and J calls reflect TCRdb's pipeline rather than the authors' work. This sample has approximately 200,000 distinct CDR3 sequences in its table, and around 20% of those were observed once. The top ten constitute about two fifths of the sample.

The origin of this receptor is a man in his forties with Graves' hyperthyroidism. The sample taken for sequencing was blood. This chain joins TRBV5-1 to TRBJ1-6; TRBD1 is perhaps the D gene, given 6 matching bases. The nucleotide sequence is TGCGCCAGCACCGGAGCAGGGGACAATTCACCCCTCCACTTT. Translation gives CASTGAGDNSPLHF.